The 13 T cell receptor beta chains in this list originate from one sample, sequenced in a study of T cell responses to AZD1222 COVID-19 vaccine. Method: immunoSEQ multiplex PCR; TCRdb's copy keeps in-frame clones and lacks some. In the table there are 100,000 to 150,000 clones, less than 95% of which are singletons. The sequenced sample was peripheral blood, obtained on day 0 of MenACWY control vaccination. These receptors were taken from an adult in good health.

V is TRBV7-8 and J is TRBJ1-6; D is perhaps TRBD1 (5 bases). In germline, CDR1 is SGHVS, CDR2 FQNEAQ. V lost 5 bases to trimming and J lost 7 bases, with 18 bases between them. This CDR3 region has 16 residues. The CDR3 bases are TGTGCCAGCAGCCAAGACTCAGGGACCAAAAATTCACCCCTCCACTTT. Translating it yields CASSQDSGTKNSPLHF.

This clone came up once. The chain couples TRBV18 to TRBJ1-2, with a possible D match to TRBD1 (6 bases). V gave up 0 bases and J gave up 0 bases, with 11 bases separating them. Germline values: CDR1 KGHSH, CDR2 LQKENI. The CDR3 runs to 16 residues. The CDR3 protein is CASSPPGGSANYGYTF. Written as DNA, the CDR3 is TGTGCCAGCTCACCACCAGGGGGAAGTGCTAACTATGGCTACACCTTC.

CDR3 DNA: TGTGCCAGCAGCTTGGACCCAGGGCTCTATGGCTACACCTTC. Translated, it gives CASSLDPGLYGYTF. The chain carries TRBV5-4 and TRBJ1-2; weak D call: TRBD1 (5 bases). The CDR3 has 14 residues. Trimming left V 0 bases short and J 4 bases short, with 10 bases between. Per the germline V gene, CDR1 is SGHNT and CDR2 is YYREEE (reference sequence).

The chain links TRBV7-9 to TRBJ1-3, with D tentatively TRBD1 (5 bases). V lost 4 bases and J 3 bases, leaving 13 bases between the germline ends. The CDR3 runs to 15 residues. Germline CDR1 is SEHNR and CDR2 is FQNEAQ (reference sequence). In nucleotides, the CDR3 is TGTGCCAGCAGCTCCACCGGGGGGGGTGGAAACACCATATATTTT. This codes for CASSSTGGGGNTIYF.

This clone was observed a few times. V usage is TRBV10-2 and J usage is TRBJ1-2, with TRBD1 as a possible D gene (5 bases). V dropped 3 bases and J dropped 8 bases, with 13 bases sitting between them. Germline V gene sequence: CDR1 WSHSY, CDR2 SAAADI. CDR3 length equals 13 residues. The DNA for the CDR3 is TGCGCCAGCAGTGATCAGGGTGGGGGAGGCTACACCTTC. This sequence encodes CASSDQGGGGYTF.

The chain links TRBV28 to TRBJ1-2; no firm D call. The CDR3 totals 12 residues. Germline V gene data show CDR1 as MDHEN and CDR2 as SYDVKM. V was cut by 6 bases and J by 0 bases, with 5 bases left in between. The CDR3 DNA follows: TGTGCCAGCAGCGACCCTAACTATGGCTACACCTTC. Translation gives CASSDPNYGYTF.

This sequence joins TRBV7-3 and TRBJ2-6; TRBD1 matches at 9 bases. Germline CDR1 SGHTA, CDR2 FQGTGA. Trimming took 3 bases from V and 0 from J; bases not matched to a gene: 9. The CDR3 covers 19 residues. In DNA, the CDR3 is TGTGCCAGCAGCTTGACCGGGACAGGGCTTTTCTCTGGGGCCAACGTCCTGACTTTC. It specifies CASSLTGTGLFSGANVLTF.

The V gene is TRBV28, the J gene TRBJ2-2; 9 nucleotides line up with TRBD1. The CDR3 is made up of 15 amino acids. Germline V gene sequence: CDR1 MDHEN, CDR2 SYDVKM. With 6 bases clipped from V and 6 bases from J, the junction kept 8 bases outside the gene matches. The CDR3 region is CASRSGTGLPGELFF. CDR3 in DNA: TGTGCCAGCAGAAGTGGGACAGGGTTACCCGGGGAGCTGTTTTTT.

This chain uses TRBV28 with TRBJ1-3; no definite D call. Germline V lookup: CDR1 MDHEN, CDR2 SYDVKM. The length of the CDR3 is 14 residues. V was cut by 2 bases and J by 4 bases, with 9 bases left in between. The CDR3 DNA reads TGTGCCAGCAGTTTACAGATGTTCGGAAACACCATATATTTT. Translating gives CASSLQMFGNTIYF.

The V and J genes are TRBV5-6 and TRBJ2-7, with D possibly matching TRBD2 (5 bases). The CDR3 contains 14 residues. The ends were cut back, 2 bases at V and 3 bases at J, with 12 bases in the middle. Germline values: CDR1 SGHDT, CDR2 YYEEEE. In nucleotides, the CDR3 is TGTGCCAGCAGCTTTAGTAGCGTGGACTACGAGCAGTACTTC. This sequence encodes CASSFSSVDYEQYF.

The DNA for the CDR3 is TGTGCCAGCAGCCAGGGACAGATTAATTCACCCCTCCACTTT. Its translation: CASSQGQINSPLHF. The chain employs TRBV5-6 and TRBJ1-6; the match to TRBD1 covers 7 bases. The germline gives CDR1 SGHDT, CDR2 YYEEEE. With V trimmed by 4 bases and J by 6 bases, 4 bases remained unmatched. This CDR3 spans 14 amino acids.

This clone was detected only once. The J gene is TRBJ1-1, the V gene TRBV15; 7 bases agree with TRBD1. This CDR3 has 14 residues. CDR1 is LNHNV, CDR2 YYDKDF, per germline (reference sequence). The trim removed 1 base at V and 9 bases at J, leaving 8 bases unmatched. The CDR3 loop is CATSRGGTAPKAFF. Written as DNA, the CDR3 is TGTGCCACCAGCAGAGGAGGGACAGCACCGAAAGCTTTCTTT.

This chain joins TRBV3-1 (or the pseudogene TRBV3-2) and TRBJ2-2, with a possible D match to TRBD1 (5 bases). Germline V gene lookup returns CDR1 LGHDT and CDR2 YNNKEL (reference sequence). The CDR3 is 16 amino acids. V was trimmed by 1 base and J by 6 bases, leaving 15 bases between them. The CDR3 loop is CASSQGGRAWSGELFF. The CDR3 coding sequence is TGTGCCAGCAGCCAAGGGGGCAGGGCCTGGTCCGGGGAGCTGTTTTTT.